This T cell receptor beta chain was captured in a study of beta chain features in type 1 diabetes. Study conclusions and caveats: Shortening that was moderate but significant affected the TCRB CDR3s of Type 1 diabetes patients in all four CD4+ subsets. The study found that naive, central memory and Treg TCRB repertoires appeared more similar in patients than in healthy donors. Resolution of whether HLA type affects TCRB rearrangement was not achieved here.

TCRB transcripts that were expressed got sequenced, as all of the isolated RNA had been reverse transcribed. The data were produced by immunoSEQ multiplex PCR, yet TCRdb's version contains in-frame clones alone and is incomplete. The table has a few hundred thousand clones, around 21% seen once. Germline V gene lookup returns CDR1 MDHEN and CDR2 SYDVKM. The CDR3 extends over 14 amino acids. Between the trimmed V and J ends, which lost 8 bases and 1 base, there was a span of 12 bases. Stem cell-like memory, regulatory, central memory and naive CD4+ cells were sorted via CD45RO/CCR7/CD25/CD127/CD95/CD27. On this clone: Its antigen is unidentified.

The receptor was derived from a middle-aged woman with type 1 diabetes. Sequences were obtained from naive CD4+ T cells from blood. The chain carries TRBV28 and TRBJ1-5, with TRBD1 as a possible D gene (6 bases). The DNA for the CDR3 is TGTGCCAGCCGCGGGGGGCGAAGCAATCAGCCCCAGCATTTT. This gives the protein CASRGGRSNQPQHF.